This entry lists 30 T cell receptor beta chains sequenced from one sample in a study of CD8 T cells in ankylosing spondylitis. TCRdb used MiXCR to reprocess the 5' RACE reads, holding one entry per CDR3 protein. The table lists approximately 240,000 distinct CDR3 sequences, 8% to 11% of them singletons. The sequenced sample consisted of blood, either unsorted or a sorted T cell fraction (not recorded which). Receptor source: a male donor with ankylosing spondylitis or in good health (not recorded which).

Concerning this clonotype: Since a much larger clone is just one base distant, this may be a read error. The chain joins TRBV5-1 to TRBJ1-1, with a weak D call TRBD1 (5 bases). The CDR3 runs 12 residues. CDR1 is SGHRS and CDR2 is YFSETQ in the germline V gene. The CDR3: CASSRGLTEVFF. CDR3 sequence (DNA): TGCGCCAGCAGCCGGGGCCTCACTGAAGTTTTCTTT.

At least ten counts were recorded for this clonotype. This rearrangement joins TRBV20-1 to TRBJ1-1; tentative D call: TRBD1 (6 bases). The CDR3 runs 12 residues. CDR1 is DFQATT, CDR2 SNEGSKA, per germline (reference sequence). V lost 5 bases and J lost 6, with 13 bases in between. The CDR3 loop is CSAGGFGAEAFF. The CDR3, as DNA: TGCAGTGCTGGGGGCTTTGGCGCTGAAGCTTTCTTT.

At least ten counts were recorded for this clonotype. The rearrangement links TRBV6-5 to TRBJ2-5; D gene uncertain. The V gene lost 0 bases and the J gene lost 6 bases, with 17 bases spanning the gap. This CDR3 has 16 residues. Per the germline V gene, CDR1 is MNHEY and CDR2 is SVGAGI. The CDR3 DNA reads as TGTGCCAGCAGTTACTCCATCGGGCTACCGGTGAAGACCCAGTACTTC. Protein product: CASSYSIGLPVKTQYF.

This clonotype was counted between two and nine times. The rearrangement joins TRBV7-9 to TRBJ2-5, with D possibly matching TRBD2 (6 bases). V lost 5 bases and J 2 bases, leaving 21 bases between the germline ends. The CDR3 sequence is 17 residues long. The germline CDR1 and CDR2 sequences are SEHNR and FQNEAQ (reference sequence). The CDR3 sequence: CASSLRELVGGQETQYF. The DNA of the CDR3 is TGTGCCAGCAGCCTCAGGGAGTTGGTGGGAGGACAAGAGACCCAGTACTTC.

This clonotype has ten or more counts. This chain links TRBV5-1 with TRBJ2-1; TRBD1 agrees at 10 bases. Per the germline V gene, CDR1 is SGHRS and CDR2 is YFSETQ. The CDR3 runs to 15 residues. V lost 4 bases and J lost 7; bases outside the gene matches: 8. CDR3 residues: CASSQDRGSSNEQFF. The CDR3 region has the DNA TGCGCCAGCAGCCAGGACAGGGGGTCTTCGAATGAGCAGTTCTTC. The whole variable domain, remainder taken from reference TRBV5-1 and TRBJ2-1, is KAGVTQTPRYLIKTRGQQVTLSCSPISGHRSVSWYQQTPGQGLQFLFEYFSETQRNKGNFPGRFSGRQFSNSRSEMNVSTLELGDSALYLCASSQDRGSSNEQFFGPGTRLTVL.

This clonotype showed up many times. The V call is TRBV19, the J call TRBJ2-7; D call uncertain. Trimming took 5 bases from V and 1 from J, leaving 12 bases between them. The germline V gene has CDR1 LNHDA and CDR2 SQIVND (reference sequence). The CDR3 runs 14 residues. The CDR3 nucleotides read TGTGCCAGTAGTTTACCCGACAATTCCTACGAGCAGTACTTC. Protein: CASSLPDNSYEQYF.

A few counts support this clonotype. The V gene is TRBV5-1, the J gene TRBJ1-2; D gene uncertain. CDR1 and CDR2 from the germline V gene are SGHRS and YFSETQ. Between the trimmed V and J ends, which lost 4 bases and 3 bases, there was a span of 13 bases. The CDR3 runs 14 residues. The CDR3 coding sequence is TGCGCCAGCAGCCCGAGTGCCGGGGACTATGGCTACACCTTC. Translating gives CASSPSAGDYGYTF.

A few counts support this clonotype. A much larger clone lies a single base off, so this may be a read error. This chain connects TRBV25-1 to TRBJ2-7; a possible D gene is TRBD1 (6 bases). This CDR3 region has 14 residues. V shed 4 bases and J shed 5 bases, with 15 bases lying between them. Germline CDR1 and CDR2: MGHDK and SYGVNS. CDR3 nucleotide sequence: TGTGCCAGCAGTGTTCAGGGCAGGGGCCACGAGCAGTACTTC. Protein product: CASSVQGRGHEQYF.

This clonotype was seen ten or more times. J is TRBJ1-2 and V is TRBV20-1; 8 bases fit TRBD1. With V trimmed by 4 bases and J by 8 bases, 15 bases remained unmatched. Germline V lookup: CDR1 DFQATT, CDR2 SNEGSKA (reference sequence). This CDR3 contains 15 residues. CDR3 in DNA: TGCAGTGCTAATAAAGGGTCGACAGGGGAACAAGGCTACACCTTC. Amino acids: CSANKGSTGEQGYTF.

This clonotype was seen many times. V usage is TRBV15 and J usage is TRBJ2-5, with unresolved D. Germline V lookup: CDR1 LNHNV, CDR2 YYDKDF (reference sequence). CDR3 length equals 15 residues. Deletions cut 0 bases from V and 2 bases from J, with 10 bases between. CDR3 sequence (DNA): TGTGCCACCAGCAGAGATCCTGGATCTCAAGAGACCCAGTACTTC. It yields the protein CATSRDPGSQETQYF.

This clonotype was counted at least ten times. The rearrangement uses TRBV4-2 and TRBJ2-1; possible D gene TRBD1, 5 bases. The germline CDR1 and CDR2 sequences are LGHNA and YNFKEQ. The CDR3 runs to 15 residues. V lost 0 bases, J lost 6 bases, and 12 bases lay in between. The CDR3 region is CASSQDLGAGNEQFF. In DNA form, the CDR3 reads TGTGCCAGCAGCCAAGATCTTGGGGCAGGCAATGAGCAGTTCTTC.

This clonotype came up many times. The rearrangement uses TRBV19 and TRBJ1-2; D possibly corresponds to TRBD1 (6 bases). CDR1 is LNHDA, CDR2 SQIVND, per germline (reference sequence). CDR3 length: 15 residues. V was shortened by 3 bases and J by 2 bases, with 13 bases between the two germline ends. The CDR3 region has the DNA TGTGCCAGTAGTATGGGACCCAGGGGAAACTATGGCTACACCTTC. Its protein is CASSMGPRGNYGYTF.

This clonotype was seen repeatedly, ten times or more. The chain recombines TRBV25-1 with TRBJ1-2, with D perhaps TRBD1 (5 bases). The V gene lost 2 bases and the J gene lost 8 bases, with 12 bases spanning the gap. The CDR3 extends over 13 amino acids. Germline V gives CDR1 MGHDK, CDR2 SYGVNS. CDR3 sequence: CASSEVVGEGYTF. The CDR3, as DNA: TGTGCCAGCAGTGAAGTTGTAGGGGAGGGCTACACCTTC.

This clonotype was found once. This may come from a read error, since a much larger clone is one base off. The chain joins TRBV7-9 to TRBJ1-3; no reliable D call. Between the trimmed V and J ends, which lost 4 bases and 1 base, there was a span of 11 bases. Germline lookup yields CDR1 SEHNR and CDR2 FQNEAQ (reference sequence). There are 15 residues in the CDR3. The DNA of the CDR3 is TGTGCCAGCAGCTCGCAACAACAGTCTGGAAACACCATATATTTT. It translates to CASSSQQQSGNTIYF.

This clonotype was found a few times. This sequence joins TRBV9 and TRBJ2-3; D not resolved. Trimming removed 1 base at V and 2 bases at J, with 11 bases between. Germline V CDR1 and CDR2: SGDLS, YYNGEE. CDR3 length: 15 amino acids. The CDR3 loop is CASSVQAQPTDTQYF. The CDR3, as DNA: TGTGCCAGCAGCGTACAAGCGCAGCCCACAGATACGCAGTATTTT.

There are a few counts of this clonotype. The gene calls are TRBV2 and TRBJ2-1, with D maybe TRBD1 (6 bases). The V and J ends lost 7 bases and 0 bases respectively, with 10 bases between them. There are 14 residues in the CDR3. The V gene's germline CDR1 is SNHLY and CDR2 FYNNEI. CDR3 residues: CASIGGSSYNEQFF. The CDR3 nucleotides read TGTGCCAGCATAGGGGGAAGCTCCTACAATGAGCAGTTCTTC.

This clonotype was detected a few times. The CDR3 DNA follows: TGTGCCAGTAGTATACTTCAGGGTGGTATCGGCTACACCTTC. Its translation is CASSILQGGIGYTF. The rearrangement uses TRBV19 and TRBJ1-2; tentative D call: TRBD1 (5 bases). The CDR3 consists of 14 residues. V was clipped by 2 bases and J by 8 bases, with 15 bases between them. The V gene's germline CDR1 is LNHDA and CDR2 SQIVND (reference sequence).

This clonotype was seen at least ten times. The chain uses TRBV5-6 and TRBJ2-6, with 9 bases fitting TRBD1. This CDR3 region has 15 residues. Germline assignment: CDR1 SGHDT and CDR2 YYEEEE. V trimming: 4 bases; J trimming: 3 bases; junction bases outside the gene matches: 2. The CDR3 DNA reads as TGTGCCAGCAGCCCGGGACAGGGTGGGGCCAACGTCCTGACTTTC. Translation gives CASSPGQGGANVLTF.

The genes are TRBV2 and TRBJ2-1; D ambiguous. V was shortened by 2 bases and J by 6 bases, with 11 bases between the two germline ends. CDR1 and CDR2 (germline): SNHLY, FYNNEI. This CDR3 comprises 14 residues. CDR3 coding DNA: TGTGCCAGCAGTGAAAGGGTCTTATCCAATGAGCAGTTCTTC. This codes for CASSERVLSNEQFF.

This clonotype was detected ten times or more. The rearrangement links TRBV3-1 to TRBJ2-1; TRBD2 is a possible D gene (6 bases). Trimming removed 6 bases at V and 4 bases at J, with 19 bases between. Germline V gives CDR1 LGHDT, CDR2 YNNKEL (reference sequence). The CDR3 extends over 16 amino acids. CDR3 protein: CASSRGSGTGYNEQFF. In nucleotides, the CDR3 is TGTGCCAGCAGTCGGGGATCCGGGACTGGGTACAATGAGCAGTTCTTC.

In its sample, this clonotype was seen many times. V and J are TRBV27 and TRBJ1-1; D is undetermined. The germline CDR1 and CDR2 sequences are MNHEY and SMNVEV (reference sequence). Between the trimmed V and J ends, which lost 2 bases and 4 bases, there was a span of 11 bases. The CDR3 is 14 amino acids. The DNA for the CDR3 is TGTGCCAGCAGTTTAATAGGGCGGGGCACTGAAGCTTTCTTT. Protein: CASSLIGRGTEAFF.

This clonotype was counted ten times or more. The chain joins TRBV5-1 to TRBJ2-7; the D gene is possibly TRBD1 (6 bases). With 3 bases removed from V and 3 bases from J, the gap between germline ends came to 16 bases. Per the germline V gene, CDR1 is SGHRS and CDR2 is YFSETQ. The CDR3 loop spans 15 amino acids. In nucleotides, the CDR3 is TGCGCCAGCAGCTCCAAGGCAGGGGTTGGCTACGAGCAGTACTTC. Protein: CASSSKAGVGYEQYF.

This clonotype has a count of ten or more. The V and J genes are TRBV12-3 or TRBV12-4 and TRBJ2-7, with D possibly TRBD2 on 6 matching bases. The CDR3 covers 12 residues. V lost 3 bases and J 7 bases, leaving 10 bases between the germline ends. The chain's CDR3 is CASSLAAGEQYF. In DNA form, the CDR3 reads TGTGCCAGCAGTTTGGCCGCGGGGGAGCAGTACTTC.

The chain recombines TRBV5-3 with TRBJ2-6, with TRBD1 as a possible D gene (6 bases). TRBV5-3 is an ORF, and what it does is uncertain. Trimming pared 9 bases from V and 0 bases from J, leaving 31 bases between. This CDR3 is built from 21 residues. The DNA for the CDR3 is TGTGCCATGGGCCCGGATCTCCCCTGCAGGGGCTTTCACTCTGGGGCCAACGTCCTGACTTTC. Its protein is CAMGPDLPCRGFHSGANVLTF.

A few counts support this clonotype. V is TRBV7-2 and J is TRBJ2-3; D is perhaps TRBD1 (5 bases). The CDR3 consists of 15 residues. With 1 base removed from V and 1 base from J, the gap between germline ends came to 9 bases. Germline assignment: CDR1 SGHTA and CDR2 FQGNSA. CDR3 sequence reads: CASSLGVGRTDTQYF. The DNA of the CDR3 is TGTGCCAGCAGCTTAGGCGTGGGGCGCACAGATACGCAGTATTTT.

This clonotype showed up many times. This chain links TRBV5-1 with TRBJ2-7; 9 bases agree with TRBD1. The CDR3 is made up of 14 amino acids. Germline V gene sequence: CDR1 SGHRS, CDR2 YFSETQ. V lost 5 bases to trimming and J lost 2 bases; unmatched junction nucleotides: 5. The CDR3 loop is CASSLTGGAYEQYF. The CDR3 DNA is TGCGCCAGCAGTCTTACAGGGGGCGCCTACGAGCAGTACTTC.

This chain links TRBV12-3 or TRBV12-4 with TRBJ1-1, with TRBD1 as a possible D gene (5 bases). The CDR3 covers 15 residues. V gave up 2 bases and J gave up 0 bases, with 10 bases separating them. The CDR3 loop is CASSLRRQLNTEAFF. The CDR3 DNA reads TGTGCCAGCAGTTTACGGAGACAGCTGAACACTGAAGCTTTCTTT.

This clonotype was detected many times. This sequence joins TRBV9 and TRBJ2-3; D unresolved. Between the trimmed V and J ends, which lost 1 base and 2 bases, there was a span of 8 bases. The CDR3 extends over 14 amino acids. The V gene's germline CDR1 is SGDLS and CDR2 YYNGEE. The CDR3 spells CASSVSPDTDTQYF. For the CDR3, the DNA is TGTGCCAGCAGCGTAAGTCCGGACACAGATACGCAGTATTTT.

This clonotype was recorded at least ten times. The chain is built from TRBV10-3 and TRBJ2-5; maybe TRBD1 (5 bases). There are 12 residues in the CDR3. The germline V gene encodes CDR1 ENHRY and CDR2 SYGVKD. Trimming took off 11 bases at V and 7 bases at J, with 17 bases between the two ends. The CDR3 DNA reads TGTGCCTCCCAGGGCTCTGAGGCGACCCAGTACTTC. It encodes CASQGSEATQYF.

This clonotype was recorded many times. The rearrangement uses TRBV5-1 and TRBJ2-3, with D perhaps TRBD1 (6 bases). Deletions cut 1 base from V and 9 bases from J, with 18 bases between. The CDR3 has 15 amino acids. Germline V lookup: CDR1 SGHRS, CDR2 YFSETQ. The CDR3 DNA reads TGCGCCAGCAGCTTGACCCGGGGTGACACAGGGACGCAGTATTTT. Translation: CASSLTRGDTGTQYF.